This paragraph covers one T cell receptor beta chain sequence. This clonotype was counted ten times or more. The specificity of this receptor is unknown. Base qualities were left out, and no much larger clone turns up one base away. This entry is derived from a study of neurological immune-mediated disorders (dated by TCRdb to about 2019). Regarding the study in general: The study compared peripheral blood TCR-beta repertoires of HTLV-I-associated myelopathy (HAM/TSP) patients, multiple sclerosis patients and healthy controls using UMI-based sequencing. The approximately 96 TCR-beta libraries covered PBMC samples along with longitudinal samples, technical triplicates, and paired sorted CD4+ and CD8+ T-cell subsets. Longitudinal HAM/TSP donors and healthy donors each had 3 time-points at intervals of roughly 3-45 months. Of the approximately 66 subjects in the cohort, roughly 14 were HAM/TSP patients, about 34 were multiple sclerosis patients, and about 20 were healthy controls. What the study reported, not specific to this receptor: TCR clonal expansion was highest in HAM/TSP patients and lowest in MS patients, with MS patients falling below even healthy controls. No identical CDR3 amino acid sequences were shared among expanded clones across subjects, suggesting private TCR-beta repertoires in all groups.

The sample's time point label, decoded: longitudinal time-point 3. The healthy controls were volunteers from a blood bank in Maryland, USA. Libraries from unsorted PBMCs were made from 2 million PBMCs kept in RNAlater at -80 degrees C until RNA extraction. Peripheral blood was subjected to Ficoll-Hypaque density gradient centrifugation to isolate PBMCs, which were then cryopreserved in liquid nitrogen. cDNA was synthesized by template-switch 5'RACE using a primer with a 10-nucleotide random unique molecular identifier that tagged each TCR transcript. Each sequencing run produced over 180 million TCR-beta sequences covering 15-18 subjects. The RNeasy kit was used to extract total RNA. Using the KAPA Real-time Library Amplification kit, TCR-beta VDJ regions were amplified with primers for the TCR constant region and the 5'RACE anchor. Sample indexes and Illumina adaptors were added in a first PCR, and a second PCR then increased library yield. After Ampure bead purification, the TCR product of roughly 650 bp was size-selected on a 2% E-gel SizeSelection system. Before pooling, libraries had their quality checked on a Bioanalyzer, their concentration measured with Qubit, and their quantity determined with the Kapa Library Quantification kit. Libraries were sequenced paired-end 2 x 150 bp on an Illumina HiSeq 2500. To increase sequence diversity, roughly 24-32% phiX was spiked into each library pool. The paper's processing steps were these. Quality-filtered reads were processed with the UMI-based MiGEC pipeline, which removed over 75% of raw TCR sequences during error correction. IMGT germline references were used for aligning VDJ genes, and each clonotype was defined as a unique CDR3 amino acid sequence together with its V-J genes. Clonal expansion, Shannon diversity, and CDR3 relatedness (CalcPairwiseDistances, ClusterSamples) were evaluated with VDJtools, and phylogenetic trees were built with CLCbio workbench. Clones with at least 8 unique UMIs were defined as expanded, with this threshold being based on coefficient-of-variation modelling across technical triplicates. TCRdb passed the public sequencing reads through fastp at Q25 and MiXCR, retaining productive beta sequences. Records with the same CDR3 protein are collapsed into one entry carrying the most frequent genes and DNA. TCRdb's processing, not the study's, gives the V and J calls here. Present in this sample are more than 50,000 distinct CDR3 sequences, 7% to 9% of which were seen just once. The top ten hold under 2% of the sample.

The CDR3 goes from the cysteine to the phenylalanine over 15 residues. Here the CDR3 DNA is all that survives: 45 bases in frame from base 1. CDR1 and CDR2 are read off the germline V gene as MNHNS and SASEGT. Trimming removed 5 bases from V and 8 bases from J; the gene matches leave 11 bases unexplained. This TCR came from a woman in her forties in good health. The chain is made from TRBV6-1 and TRBJ1-2; TRBD1 lines up with 10 middle nucleotides. The sample was PBMCs. This receptor carries the CDR3 CASSPFRQGAFGYTF. Here is the DNA: TGTGCCAGCAGTCCTTTTCGACAGGGGGCGTTCGGCTACACCTTC.